These 10 T cell receptor beta chains came from one sample sequenced in a study of blood T cell repertoires in COVID-19. TCRdb's table, derived via immunoSEQ multiplex PCR, lists solely in-frame clones and lacks some. The sample lists under 250,000 clones, about nine tenths occurring once. The sequenced material came from peripheral blood. Every receptor here comes from a middle-aged man with COVID-19, enrolled during active disease.

This rearrangement joins TRBV5-1 to TRBJ1-1; tentative D call: TRBD1 (5 bases). V was pared by 4 bases and J by 2 bases, with 15 bases between. The length of the CDR3 is 15 residues. Germline-derived CDR1 and CDR2 are SGHRS and YFSETQ. CDR3 sequence (DNA): TGCGCCAGCAGCACAACGCCTGACAGTAACACTGAAGCTTTCTTT. Its protein is CASSTTPDSNTEAFF.

DNA for the CDR3: TGTGCCAGCAGTGGCAGCGGAGCTACCACAGATACGCAGTATTTT. It encodes CASSGSGATTDTQYF. This sequence joins TRBV28 and TRBJ2-3; tentatively, D is TRBD2 (5 bases). V lost 5 bases and J lost 2, with 14 bases in between. CDR3 length equals 15 residues. Per germline, CDR1 MDHEN and CDR2 SYDVKM.

This clone was found a few times. V is TRBV7-6 and J is TRBJ2-7, with 9 bases that match TRBD1. After removal of 5 bases from V and 2 bases from J, the junction contained 7 bases not matched to a gene. This CDR3 has 15 residues. Germline values: CDR1 SGHVS, CDR2 FNYEAQ. The CDR3 is CASSIWTGVPYEQYF. CDR3 nucleotides: TGTGCCAGCAGCATCTGGACAGGGGTCCCCTACGAGCAGTACTTC.

The J gene is TRBJ2-5, the V gene TRBV29-1, with D possibly TRBD1 on 5 matching bases. The CDR3 runs 14 residues. Per the germline V gene, CDR1 is SQVTM and CDR2 is ANQGSEA. V lost 4 bases and J lost 4, with 16 bases in between. The CDR3 DNA reads TGCAGCGTTGTTACAGGCCAGCTAGGAGAGACCCAGTACTTC. Protein: CSVVTGQLGETQYF.

The chain links TRBV6-1 to TRBJ2-2; 9 nucleotides line up with TRBD1. After removal of 4 bases from V and 5 bases from J, the junction contained 14 bases not matched to a gene. Looked up from germline, CDR1 is MNHNS and CDR2 is SASEGT. This CDR3 is 18 amino acids long. CDR3 DNA sequence: TGTGCCAGCAGTGCCTGGCCCTCCGGGACAGGGTTGACCGGGGAGCTGTTTTTT. It yields the protein CASSAWPSGTGLTGELFF.

The chain joins TRBV12-5 to TRBJ1-2; unclear D gene. There are 15 residues in the CDR3. CDR1 LGHNT and CDR2 FRNRAP come from the germline V gene. The V gene lost 5 bases and the J gene lost 5 bases, with 18 bases spanning the gap. The CDR3 loop is CASGTDRVPGYGYTF. CDR3 nucleotide sequence: TGTGCTAGTGGTACCGATCGGGTTCCGGGGTATGGCTACACCTTC.

This clone was counted once. This chain joins TRBV5-4 and TRBJ2-3, with a weak D call TRBD2 (7 bases). Germline V gene data show CDR1 as SGHNT and CDR2 as YYREEE (reference sequence). The CDR3 has 15 amino acids. Trimming stripped 2 bases from V and 4 bases from J, with 14 bases between. CDR3 residues: CASSFGRGISDTQYF. The CDR3 DNA sequence: TGTGCCAGCAGCTTTGGGAGGGGGATCTCAGATACGCAGTATTTT.

The chain uses TRBV7-9 and TRBJ2-7; 7 positions agree with TRBD1. Germline-derived CDR1 and CDR2 are SEHNR and FQNEAQ (reference sequence). Unmatched junction bases numbered 7, after V lost 4 bases and J lost 1 base. CDR3 size: 15 residues. CDR3 in amino acids: CASSSRQGSSYEQYF. As DNA, the CDR3 is TGTGCCAGCAGCTCGCGACAGGGTTCTTCCTACGAGCAGTACTTC.

The J gene is TRBJ1-1, the V gene TRBV7-6, with 8 bases aligning to TRBD1. Germline CDR1 reads SGHVS; CDR2 reads FNYEAQ. The CDR3 sequence is 15 residues long. J was trimmed by 0 bases and V by 5 bases; bases with no gene match: 5. This CDR3 is CASSVGQGLNTEAFF. CDR3 sequence (DNA): TGTGCCAGCAGCGTAGGACAGGGATTGAACACTGAAGCTTTCTTT.

This chain joins TRBV2 and TRBJ2-7, with D perhaps TRBD2 (5 bases). The CDR3 runs 12 residues. CDR1 is SNHLY, CDR2 FYNNEI, per germline. V lost 8 bases and J lost 5, with 13 bases in between. CDR3 DNA sequence: TGTGCCAGCGCGAGGGCTATCCACGAGCAGTACTTC. It encodes CASARAIHEQYF.